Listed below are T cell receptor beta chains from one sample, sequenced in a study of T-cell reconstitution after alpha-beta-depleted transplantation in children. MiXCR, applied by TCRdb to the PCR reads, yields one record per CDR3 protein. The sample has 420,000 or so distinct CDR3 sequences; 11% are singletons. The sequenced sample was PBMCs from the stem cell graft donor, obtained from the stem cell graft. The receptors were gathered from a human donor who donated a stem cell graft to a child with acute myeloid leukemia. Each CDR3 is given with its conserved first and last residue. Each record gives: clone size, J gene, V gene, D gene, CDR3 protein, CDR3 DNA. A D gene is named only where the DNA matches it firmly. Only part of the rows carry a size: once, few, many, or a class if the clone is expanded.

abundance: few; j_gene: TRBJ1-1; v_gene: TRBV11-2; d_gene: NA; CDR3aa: CASSIRTVSTEAFF; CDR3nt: TGTGCCAGCAGCATTCGGACAGTAAGCACTGAAGCTTTCTTT
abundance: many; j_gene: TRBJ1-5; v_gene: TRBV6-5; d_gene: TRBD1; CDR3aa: CASSYSVDRAQPQHF; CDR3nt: TGTGCCAGCAGTTACTCGGTGGACAGGGCACAGCCCCAGCATTTT
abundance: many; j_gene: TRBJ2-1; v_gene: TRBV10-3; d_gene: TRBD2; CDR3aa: CAIRSGTSGRDEQFF; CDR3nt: TGTGCCATCAGGTCCGGGACTAGCGGGAGAGATGAGCAGTTCTTC
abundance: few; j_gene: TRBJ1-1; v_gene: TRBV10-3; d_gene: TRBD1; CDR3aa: CAIRGQGNTEAFF; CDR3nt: TGTGCCATCAGGGGACAGGGGAACACTGAAGCTTTCTTT
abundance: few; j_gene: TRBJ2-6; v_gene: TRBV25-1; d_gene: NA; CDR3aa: CASSEQGRSGANVLTF; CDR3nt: TGTGCCAGCAGTGAGCAGGGGAGGTCTGGGGCCAACGTCCTGACTTTC
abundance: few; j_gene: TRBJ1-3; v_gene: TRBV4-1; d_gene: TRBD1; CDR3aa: CASSHIDRGGGNTIYF; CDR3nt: TGCGCCAGCAGCCATATTGACAGGGGCGGTGGAAACACCATATATTTT
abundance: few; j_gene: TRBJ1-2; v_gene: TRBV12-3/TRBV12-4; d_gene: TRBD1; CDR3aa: CASRVSGQNYGYTF; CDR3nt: TGTGCCAGCAGAGTTTCGGGACAGAACTATGGCTACACCTTC
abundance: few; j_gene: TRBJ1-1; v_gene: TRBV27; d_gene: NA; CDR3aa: CASSLRQDQMNTEAFF; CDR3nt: TGTGCCAGCAGTCTCAGACAGGACCAGATGAACACTGAAGCTTTCTTT
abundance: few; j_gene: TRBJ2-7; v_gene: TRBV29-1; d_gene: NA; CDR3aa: CSGRTGTYEQYF; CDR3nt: TGCAGCGGCCGGACCGGGACCTACGAGCAGTACTTC
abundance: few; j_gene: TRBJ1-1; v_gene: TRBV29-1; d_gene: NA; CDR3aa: CSVEWQGNTEAFF; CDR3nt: TGCAGCGTTGAATGGCAGGGAAACACTGAAGCTTTCTTT
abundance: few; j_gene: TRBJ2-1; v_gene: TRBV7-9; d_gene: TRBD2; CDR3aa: CASQGSGDYNEQFF; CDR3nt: TGTGCCAGCCAAGGTAGCGGGGATTACAATGAGCAGTTCTTC
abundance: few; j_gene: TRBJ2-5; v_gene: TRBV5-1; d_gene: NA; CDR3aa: CASSLITGEETQYF; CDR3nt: TGCGCCAGCAGCTTGATAACGGGGGAAGAGACCCAGTACTTC
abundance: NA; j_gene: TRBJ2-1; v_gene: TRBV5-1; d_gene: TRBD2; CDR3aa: CASTMGTSGSNEQFF; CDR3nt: TGCGCCAGCACCATGGGGACTAGCGGGAGCAATGAGCAGTTCTTC
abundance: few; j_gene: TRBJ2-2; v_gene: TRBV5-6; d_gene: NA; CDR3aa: CASIAYRVTGELFF; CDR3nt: TGTGCCAGCATCGCCTACAGGGTAACCGGGGAGCTGTTTTTT
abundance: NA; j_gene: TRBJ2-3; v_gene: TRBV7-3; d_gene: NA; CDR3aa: CASSPDSLGNTQYF; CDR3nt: TGTGCCAGCAGCCCGGACAGTCTTGGGAATACGCAGTATTTT
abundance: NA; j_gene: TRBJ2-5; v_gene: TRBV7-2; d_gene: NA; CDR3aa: CASARPNEETQYF; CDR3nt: TGTGCCAGCGCCAGACCCAATGAGGAGACCCAGTACTTC
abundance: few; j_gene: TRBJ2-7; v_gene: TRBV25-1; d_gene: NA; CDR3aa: CASSDSQGSYEQYF; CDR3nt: TGTGCCAGCAGTGATAGTCAAGGCTCCTACGAGCAGTACTTC
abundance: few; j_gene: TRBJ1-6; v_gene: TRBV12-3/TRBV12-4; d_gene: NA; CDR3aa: CASSSSPGSSYNSPLHF; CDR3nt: TGTGCCAGCAGTTCATCTCCAGGGAGCTCCTATAATTCACCCCTCCACTTT